Below, 13 T cell receptor beta chains from the same sample are listed, as sequenced in a study of T-cell memory formation after mild COVID-19. MiXCR, run by TCRdb on the 5' RACE reads, gives a single entry per CDR3 protein. The sample contains about 270,000 distinct CDR3 sequences, roughly 15% of which appear only once. Sequenced sample: PBMCs or a T cell subset sorted from them (not recorded which). The receptor source for this set is a man aged 18 to 35 who had mild COVID-19 (a few samples of this study predate the infection). Cell type and time point are not known.

This sequence joins TRBV13 and TRBJ2-6; TRBD1 agrees at 8 bases. The V gene end was trimmed by 0 bases and the J gene end by 3 bases; junction bases not matched to a gene: 1. Germline V lookup: CDR1 PRHDT, CDR2 FYEKMQ (reference sequence). This CDR3 contains 16 residues. DNA of the CDR3: TGTGCCAGCAGCTTAGGCAGGGGGCATGGGGCCAACGTCCTGACTTTC. It encodes CASSLGRGHGANVLTF.

This clonotype was counted only a few times. The V call is TRBV28, the J call TRBJ2-4; D possibly uses TRBD1 or TRBD2 (5 bases each). V was trimmed by 9 bases and J by 7 bases, leaving 19 bases between them. Germline V gene data show CDR1 as MDHEN and CDR2 as SYDVKM. The CDR3 loop spans 14 amino acids. As DNA, the CDR3 is TGTGCCAGTTCGACTGGCACGTGGGGGAACATTCAGTACTTC. It encodes CASSTGTWGNIQYF.

The rearrangement joins TRBV7-9 to TRBJ1-5; no clear D. This CDR3 has 12 amino acids. With 5 bases removed from V and 5 bases from J, the gap between germline ends came to 7 bases. CDR1 is SEHNR and CDR2 is FQNEAQ in the germline V gene (reference sequence). In DNA form, the CDR3 reads TGTGCCAGCAGCCCCTACGATCAGCCCCAGCATTTT. Protein: CASSPYDQPQHF.

This rearrangement joins TRBV11-2 to TRBJ1-1; 8 bases match TRBD1. After removal of 5 bases from V and 1 base from J, the junction contained 9 bases not matched to a gene. The CDR3 length is 16 residues. From germline, CDR1 is SGHAT and CDR2 FQNNGV. The DNA of the CDR3 is TGTGCCAGCAGCCCTGGGGACAGGCTAACGAACACTGAAGCTTTCTTT. It codes for CASSPGDRLTNTEAFF.

The rearrangement joins TRBV5-1 to TRBJ2-2; 9 nucleotides line up with TRBD1. The germline V gene has CDR1 SGHRS and CDR2 YFSETQ. The CDR3 covers 14 residues. The V and J ends lost 4 bases and 10 bases, in that order; junction bases with no gene match: 8. The CDR3 loop is CASSLGTGMLELFF. CDR3 coding DNA: TGCGCCAGCAGCCTAGGGACAGGGATGTTGGAGCTGTTTTTT. Based on the CDR3 plus reference TRBV5-1 and TRBJ2-2, the full variable domain is KAGVTQTPRYLIKTRGQQVTLSCSPISGHRSVSWYQQTPGQGLQFLFEYFSETQRNKGNFPGRFSGRQFSNSRSEMNVSTLELGDSALYLCASSLGTGMLELFFGEGSRLTVL.

CDR3 residues: CASSLLARSTDTQYF. The CDR3 DNA sequence: TGTGCCAGCAGTTTGCTAGCGAGGAGCACAGATACGCAGTATTTT. The chain uses TRBV6-2 or TRBV6-3 and TRBJ2-3, with D possibly being TRBD2 (6 bases). The CDR3 runs to 15 residues. With 4 bases removed from V and 0 bases from J, the gap between germline ends came to 11 bases. Germline CDR1 reads MNHEY; CDR2 reads SVGEGT.

This sequence joins TRBV20-1 and TRBJ2-7, with D possibly TRBD1 on 5 matching bases. Per germline, CDR1 DFQATT and CDR2 SNEGSKA (reference sequence). This CDR3 has 11 amino acids. V shed 3 bases and J shed 8 bases, with 11 bases lying between them. For the CDR3, the DNA is TGCAGTGCTAGTTCCAGGGCGCAGCAGTACTTC. It yields the protein CSASSRAQQYF.

The J gene is TRBJ1-1, the V gene TRBV4-3; D ambiguous. Per germline, CDR1 LGHNA and CDR2 YSLEER. This CDR3 is 14 amino acids long. Trimming stripped 4 bases from V and 1 base from J, with 10 bases between. CDR3 DNA: TGCGCCAGCAGCCGAGGAGGGAAGAACACTGAAGCTTTCTTT. Amino acids: CASSRGGKNTEAFF.

The rearrangement uses TRBV7-2 and TRBJ2-1; 7 positions agree with TRBD2. V was clipped by 3 bases and J by 0 bases; unmatched bases: 2. This CDR3 is built from 15 residues. Germline-derived CDR1 and CDR2 are SGHTA and FQGNSA. CDR3 coding DNA: TGTGCCAGCAGCTTGCGGGGGATCTCCTACAATGAGCAGTTCTTC. It codes for CASSLRGISYNEQFF. The variable domain in full, completed from reference TRBV7-2 and TRBJ2-1, reads GAGVSQSPSNKVTEKGKDVELRCDPISGHTALYWYRQSLGQGLEFLIYFQGNSAPDKSGLPSDRFSAERTGGSVSTLTIQRTQQEDSAVYLCASSLRGISYNEQFFGPGTRLTVL.

The J gene is TRBJ2-1, the V gene TRBV7-3; 9 nucleotides align to TRBD2. Germline V gives CDR1 SGHTA, CDR2 FQGTGA. J was trimmed by 7 bases and V by 1 base; bases with no gene match: 5. The CDR3 runs to 15 residues. The CDR3 DNA reads TGTGCCAGCAGCTTAATGGCGGGGGGGGGTAATGAGCAGTTCTTC. Encoded protein: CASSLMAGGGNEQFF.

The chain joins TRBV11-2 to TRBJ2-3; possible D gene TRBD2, 6 bases. The germline V gene encodes CDR1 SGHAT and CDR2 FQNNGV. Trimming shortened V by 3 bases and J by 1 base, and 14 bases separated the two germline ends. CDR3 length: 16 amino acids. CDR3 region: CASSFPRGKGTDTQYF. The CDR3 coding sequence is TGTGCCAGCAGCTTCCCCCGGGGGAAAGGCACAGATACGCAGTATTTT.

This clonotype was picked up many times. This chain joins TRBV5-1 and TRBJ1-1; the D is unclear. Germline V CDR1 and CDR2: SGHRS, YFSETQ. The CDR3 has 12 amino acids. V lost 7 bases, J lost 10 bases, and 17 bases lay in between. The DNA of the CDR3 is TGCGCCAGCGGGCCGTTGAACAGTCCAGCTTTCTTT. Protein: CASGPLNSPAFF.

The table lists this clonotype with a few counts. This chain uses TRBV20-1 with TRBJ2-3, with 7 bases lining up with TRBD2. The CDR3 contains 12 residues. Trimming removed 5 bases from V and 6 bases from J; junction bases left unmatched: 5. Germline-derived CDR1 and CDR2 are DFQATT and SNEGSKA (reference sequence). CDR3 in amino acids: CSAGGGRDTQYF. The CDR3 nucleotides are TGCAGTGCTGGGGGAGGGCGGGATACGCAGTATTTT.